The source of this T cell receptor beta chain is a study of cytomegalovirus exposure and HLA in healthy donors. After removal of 6 bases from V and 2 bases from J, the junction contained 7 bases not matched to a gene. CDR3 length equals 14 residues. CDR1 MNHEY and CDR2 SVGAGI come from the germline V gene. The PCR had 60 Vbeta and 13 Jbeta primers. Profiled with immunoSEQ multiplex PCR; TCRdb holds only in-frame clones, not every one. The sample carries about 140,000 clones, approximately 83% recorded once. The sequenced material came from PBMCs. This chain uses TRBV6-5 with TRBJ2-7, with 7 positions matching TRBD2. The clonotype comes from a man aged 35-49 years in good health and CMV-seropositive. DNA of the CDR3: TGTGCCAGCAGCCCGGGGGGTAGGACCTACGAGCAGTACTTC. It translates to CASSPGGRTYEQYF.